The 16 T cell receptor beta chains below all came from one sample that was sequenced in a study of beta chain features in type 1 diabetes. Expressed TCRB transcripts were sequenced because the isolated RNA had all been reverse transcribed beforehand. The table came from immunoSEQ multiplex PCR; TCRdb's copy has only in-frame clones and leaves some out. Here the sample spans around 400,000 clones, 10% to 15% being singletons. Sequencing was carried out using naive CD4+ T cells from blood. These receptors originate from a man aged 18 to 30 in good health.

This clone was seen more than once but under ten times. This chain joins TRBV25-1 and TRBJ1-2, with D possibly TRBD1 on 6 matching bases. The CDR3 spans 13 residues. Germline V gene data show CDR1 as MGHDK and CDR2 as SYGVNS. Trimming shortened V by 4 bases and J by 1 base, and 7 bases separated the two germline ends. The CDR3 DNA reads as TGTGCCAGCAGTGCGGACAGTAACTATGGCTACACCTTC. This sequence encodes CASSADSNYGYTF.

The J gene is TRBJ1-2, the V gene TRBV29-1, with 7 nucleotides matching TRBD1. The CDR3 sequence is 14 residues long. The germline gives CDR1 SQVTM, CDR2 ANQGSEA. The CDR3 protein is CSVQGQYNNYGYTF. The CDR3, as DNA: TGCAGTGTGCAGGGACAGTACAATAACTATGGCTACACCTTC.

J is TRBJ2-1 and V is TRBV6-4; perhaps TRBD1 as D (6 bases). The CDR3 sequence is 11 residues long. Trimming removed 6 bases from V and 7 bases from J, with 7 bases in between. Germline V gives CDR1 MRHNA, CDR2 SNTAGT. The CDR3 nucleotides read TGTGCCAGCAGGAGGGGGAATGAGCAGTTCTTC. Residues: CASRRGNEQFF.

This clone was recorded a few times. CDR3 residues: CASSLGHELWDEQFF. In nucleotides, the CDR3 is TGTGCCAGCAGCTTAGGACACGAGCTATGGGATGAGCAGTTCTTC. The chain links TRBV7-2 to TRBJ2-1; no firm D call. The V gene lost 1 base and the J gene lost 8 bases, with 15 bases spanning the gap. This CDR3 comprises 15 residues. CDR1 SGHTA and CDR2 FQGNSA come from the germline V gene. Full variable domain (missing parts from reference TRBV7-2 and TRBJ2-1): GAGVSQSPSNKVTEKGKDVELRCDPISGHTALYWYRQSLGQGLEFLIYFQGNSAPDKSGLPSDRFSAERTGGSVSTLTIQRTQQEDSAVYLCASSLGHELWDEQFFGPGTRLTVL.

The V and J genes are TRBV5-1 and TRBJ1-1, with 8 bases matching TRBD1. The CDR3 covers 15 residues. V was pared by 4 bases and J by 4 bases, with 9 bases of the junction left unmatched. Looked up from germline, CDR1 is SGHRS and CDR2 is YFSETQ. The CDR3 DNA is TGCGCCAGCAGCCCGGACAGGGAAGGGGTCACTGAAGCTTTCTTT. Amino acid sequence: CASSPDREGVTEAFF.

This clone was observed a handful of times. The chain recombines TRBV11-2 with TRBJ1-2; the match to TRBD1 covers 7 bases. This CDR3 is 17 amino acids long. Germline CDR1 reads SGHAT; CDR2 reads FQNNGV. V shed 5 bases and J 0 bases; nucleotides not matched to a gene: 12. The CDR3 bases are TGTGCCAGCAGCCAAAGATTCGGGACAGTCACTAACTATGGCTACACCTTC. Amino acids: CASSQRFGTVTNYGYTF.

This clone showed up just a few times. The CDR3 reads CASSLVIAGGADTQYF. For the CDR3, the DNA is TGTGCCAGCAGCTTGGTAATAGCGGGGGGTGCTGATACGCAGTATTTT. The chain has TRBV5-4 and TRBJ2-3; 10 positions match TRBD2. The germline V gene has CDR1 SGHNT and CDR2 YYREEE (reference sequence). The CDR3 is made up of 16 amino acids. The ends lost 0 bases at V and 6 bases at J; junction bases unmatched: 7.

This chain connects TRBV7-3 to TRBJ2-2, with D tentatively TRBD1 (5 bases). CDR3 length: 16 residues. The V gene lost 5 bases and the J gene lost 2 bases, with 15 bases spanning the gap. Germline CDR1 SGHTA, CDR2 FQGTGA. The CDR3 sequence: CASSIQPQENTGELFF. The CDR3 DNA is TGTGCCAGCAGCATCCAGCCACAGGAAAACACCGGGGAGCTGTTTTTT.

This chain's CDR3 is CASSQGFLAVMKQYF. In nucleotides, the CDR3 is TGCGCCAGCAGCCAAGGTTTCCTGGCGGTTATGAAGCAGTACTTC. The chain recombines TRBV4-1 with TRBJ2-7; D gene ambiguous. This CDR3 is 15 amino acids long. Germline lookup yields CDR1 MGHRA and CDR2 YSYEKL. The ends were cut back, 1 base at V and 8 bases at J, with 18 bases in the middle.

This chain links TRBV9 with TRBJ2-5; D is possibly TRBD2 (6 bases). V gave up 3 bases and J gave up 4 bases, with 16 bases separating them. The CDR3 loop spans 15 amino acids. Germline V gives CDR1 SGDLS, CDR2 YYNGEE. Here the CDR3 reads CASSGSGSRGETQYF. As DNA, the CDR3 is TGTGCCAGCAGCGGGTCCGGGAGTCGGGGAGAGACCCAGTACTTC.

This clone was detected only a few times. The chain joins TRBV10-3 to TRBJ2-7; tentative D call: TRBD1 (5 bases). V gave up 3 bases and J gave up 1 base, with 16 bases separating them. The germline CDR1 and CDR2 sequences are ENHRY and SYGVKD. This CDR3 spans 16 amino acids. The DNA of the CDR3 is TGTGCCATCAGTGAACCCGCAGGGCCTGCTTCCTACGAGCAGTACTTC. Protein: CAISEPAGPASYEQYF.

J is TRBJ2-7 and V is TRBV15, with D possibly TRBD1 on 6 matching bases. Germline CDR1 and CDR2: LNHNV and YYDKDF (reference sequence). This CDR3 contains 15 residues. The germline V and J ends were trimmed by 0 bases and 1 base, with 10 bases remaining between them. For the CDR3, the DNA is TGTGCCACCAGCAGAGACCGGGACACATCCTACGAGCAGTACTTC. This encodes CATSRDRDTSYEQYF.

The table lists this clone with a few counts. The chain is built from TRBV7-9 and TRBJ1-5; 7 bases align to TRBD1. V dropped 7 bases and J dropped 0; count of bases not matched to a gene: 9. The V gene's germline CDR1 is SEHNR and CDR2 FQNEAQ (reference sequence). The length of the CDR3 is 16 residues. The CDR3 DNA reads TGTGCCAGCACCAACCGGGGACAGATTAGCAATCAGCCCCAGCATTTT. Translating gives CASTNRGQISNQPQHF.

This clone was observed a few times. The V call is TRBV19, the J call TRBJ1-2; a weak D match, TRBD1 (5 bases). CDR3 size: 15 residues. Germline V gene data show CDR1 as LNHDA and CDR2 as SQIVND (reference sequence). V lost 0 bases and J 2 bases, leaving 10 bases between the germline ends. The CDR3 loop reads CASSIDREANYGYTF. The CDR3, as DNA: TGTGCCAGTAGTATAGACAGGGAGGCGAACTATGGCTACACCTTC.

The CDR3 here is CASSIPTSGSYNEQFF. The DNA of the CDR3 is TGTGCCAGCAGCATCCCGACTAGCGGGTCCTACAATGAGCAGTTCTTC. V usage is TRBV11-1 and J usage is TRBJ2-1; 10 bases fit TRBD2. With V trimmed by 5 bases and J by 1 base, 5 bases remained unmatched. The germline gives CDR1 SGHAT, CDR2 FQDESV (reference sequence). The CDR3 is 16 residues long.

V usage is TRBV11-2 and J usage is TRBJ2-1, with D perhaps matching TRBD2 (6 bases). The CDR3 totals 15 residues. Germline assignment: CDR1 SGHAT and CDR2 FQNNGV. Trimming stripped 5 bases from V and 10 bases from J, with 21 bases between. DNA for the CDR3: TGTGCCAGCAGCGAACCGGGACTTAGCCCGAAGGAGCAGTTCTTC. Residues: CASSEPGLSPKEQFF.